These T cell receptor beta chains were read from a single sample in a study of blood T cells in healthy people across ages. TCRdb reanalysed the 5' RACE reads using MiXCR and keeps one entry per CDR3 protein. Of 550,000 to 800,000 distinct CDR3 sequences in the sample, 32% were seen once. The sequencing input was blood. These receptors were collected from a woman at least 80 years old in good health. Each CDR3 is given with its conserved first and last residue. The D gene is left open where the match is weak. Not every row has a clone size; where given, it reads once, few, many or a size class.

V	D	size	J	CDR3	DNA
TRBV6-2/TRBV6-3	TRBD2	once	TRBJ2-1	CASRPPGEGLYNEQFF	TGTGCCAGCAGACCCCCCGGGGAGGGGTTGTACAATGAGCAGTTCTTC
TRBV7-3	NA	many	TRBJ2-1	CASTSRGGTGEQFF	TGTGCCAGCACCTCGAGGGGCGGTACCGGTGAGCAGTTCTTC
TRBV10-3	NA	NA	TRBJ2-5	CAISAAETQYF	TGTGCCATCAGTGCTGCGGAGACCCAGTACTTC
TRBV7-9	TRBD2	NA	TRBJ2-7	CASTDSGGGYEQYF	TGTGCCAGCACGGATAGCGGGGGGGGCTACGAGCAGTACTTC
TRBV6-2/TRBV6-3	NA	many	TRBJ2-7	CASRQEFEQYF	TGTGCCAGCAGACAGGAGTTCGAGCAGTACTTC
TRBV5-1	NA	many	TRBJ2-3	CASSTGQLRTDTQYF	TGCGCCAGCAGCACCGGACAGCTCCGCACAGATACGCAGTATTTT
TRBV5-1	NA	many	TRBJ2-5	CASTEQAGGAGETQYF	TGCGCCAGCACGGAACAAGCTGGGGGGGCCGGAGAGACCCAGTACTTC
TRBV6-6	TRBD2	NA	TRBJ2-1	CASSYGTSGDNEQFF	TGTGCCAGCAGTTACGGGACTAGCGGCGACAATGAGCAGTTCTTC
TRBV20-1	TRBD2	many	TRBJ2-1	CSAPRGALGNEQFF	TGCAGTGCTCCGCGGGGGGCCCTAGGGAATGAGCAGTTCTTC
TRBV27	TRBD2	many	TRBJ2-1	CASSPRLAGGVNEQFF	TGTGCCAGCAGTCCAAGACTAGCGGGGGGGGTCAATGAGCAGTTCTTC
TRBV7-6	NA	few	TRBJ1-1	CASSIGSRVNTEAFF	TGTGCCAGCAGCATAGGCTCCAGGGTGAACACTGAAGCTTTCTTT
TRBV24-1	TRBD1	many	TRBJ2-3	CATSDPGQGTDTQYF	TGTGCCACCAGTGACCCGGGACAGGGGACAGATACGCAGTATTTT
TRBV20-1	NA	many	TRBJ1-5	CSAGGSGNQPQHF	TGCAGTGCTGGGGGGTCGGGCAATCAGCCCCAGCATTTT
TRBV6-2/TRBV6-3	TRBD2	NA	TRBJ2-1	CASRSTGGVHNEQFF	TGTGCCAGCAGATCGACGGGGGGTGTCCACAATGAGCAGTTCTTC
TRBV29-1	NA	NA	TRBJ2-5	CSVRDGGAETQYF	TGCAGCGTCAGGGACGGGGGAGCAGAGACCCAGTACTTC
TRBV20-1	NA	NA	TRBJ1-4	CSALGEGNEKLFF	TGCAGTGCCCTAGGGGAGGGTAATGAAAAACTGTTTTTT
TRBV5-1	TRBD1	many	TRBJ2-7	CASSLSGQIAYEQYF	TGCGCCAGCAGCTTGTCGGGACAGATCGCCTACGAGCAGTACTTC
TRBV5-4	TRBD1	many	TRBJ2-5	CASSLDPTGLEQYF	TGTGCCAGCAGCTTGGACCCGACAGGGCTTGAGCAGTACTTC
TRBV27	NA	many	TRBJ1-2	CASTPGMGSNYGYTF	TGTGCCAGCACTCCCGGGATGGGATCTAACTATGGCTACACCTTC
TRBV6-1	TRBD1	many	TRBJ2-3	CASRGLTGANTQYF	TGTGCCAGCAGAGGACTTACAGGGGCGAATACGCAGTATTTT
TRBV7-2	NA	many	TRBJ2-1	CASSLDWSSYNEQFF	TGTGCCAGCAGCTTAGATTGGTCCTCCTACAATGAGCAGTTCTTC
TRBV28	NA	many	TRBJ2-3	CASRGGGAGTDTQYF	TGTGCCAGCAGGGGAGGGGGGGCTGGCACAGATACGCAGTATTTT
TRBV7-2	NA	NA	TRBJ1-2	CASSRGLQGTNYGYTF	TGTGCCAGCAGCCGTGGTCTTCAGGGAACTAACTATGGCTACACCTTC
TRBV3-1	NA	many	TRBJ2-7	CASSQVYSTYEQYF	TGTGCCAGCAGCCAAGTTTACAGTACCTACGAGCAGTACTTC
TRBV9	NA	many	TRBJ2-5	CASSVAREGSGTQYF	TGTGCCAGCAGCGTAGCTCGGGAAGGGTCTGGGACCCAGTACTTC
TRBV30	NA	NA	TRBJ2-5	CASSAWEQETQYF	TGTGCCTCCTCTGCTTGGGAACAAGAGACCCAGTACTTC
TRBV20-1	TRBD1	many	TRBJ2-7	CSARDVLRQGSAYEQYF	TGCAGTGCTAGAGATGTTTTAAGACAGGGGTCCGCCTACGAGCAGTACTTC
TRBV3-1	TRBD1	many	TRBJ1-2	CASSPTGAYGYTF	TGTGCCAGCAGCCCGACAGGGGCCTATGGCTACACCTTC
TRBV29-1	NA	many	TRBJ1-2	CSAAEVYGYTF	TGCAGCGCCGCAGAGGTCTATGGCTACACCTTC
TRBV12-3/TRBV12-4	NA	many	TRBJ2-1	CASSLSGSYNEQFF	TGTGCCAGCAGTTTGTCGGGCTCCTACAATGAGCAGTTCTTC
TRBV6-5	NA	many	TRBJ1-2	CASSTRETNYGYTF	TGTGCCAGCAGTACAAGGGAAACTAACTATGGCTACACCTTC
TRBV7-2	NA	many	TRBJ2-7	CASSLGSALLSYEQYF	TGTGCCAGCAGCCTTGGGAGCGCTCTTCTTTCCTACGAGCAGTACTTC
TRBV12-3/TRBV12-4	NA	many	TRBJ1-1	CASNLHGTSSTEAFF	TGTGCCAGCAACCTACACGGGACATCTAGCACTGAAGCTTTCTTT
TRBV7-2	TRBD2	NA	TRBJ2-7	CASSYSAGGHYEQYF	TGTGCCAGCAGCTACTCAGCGGGGGGCCACTACGAGCAGTACTTC
TRBV14	TRBD2	NA	TRBJ2-1	CASRPLFRAGAYNEQFF	TGTGCCAGCAGACCCCTATTTAGAGCGGGAGCCTACAATGAGCAGTTCTTC
TRBV6-1	TRBD1	few	TRBJ1-1	CASRLRPGTGRTEAFF	TGTGCCAGCAGACTTCGACCCGGGACAGGGAGGACTGAAGCTTTCTTT
TRBV20-1	NA	NA	TRBJ1-5	CSARDPIGPNNQPQHF	TGCAGTGCTAGAGACCCCATCGGACCGAACAATCAGCCCCAGCATTTT
TRBV7-9	TRBD1	many	TRBJ2-7	CASSRTSGTGSGEQYF	TGTGCCAGCAGCCGCACATCCGGGACAGGGTCTGGCGAGCAGTACTTC
TRBV20-1	NA	NA	TRBJ1-5	CSGLRGESNQPQHF	TGCAGCGGTTTGCGGGGGGAGAGCAATCAGCCCCAGCATTTT
TRBV6-6	TRBD1	NA	TRBJ2-5	CASSYSRQGFQETQYF	TGTGCCAGCAGTTACTCGAGACAGGGGTTCCAAGAGACCCAGTACTTC
TRBV5-1	TRBD1	NA	TRBJ2-1	CASSAPGQGGGNEQFF	TGCGCCAGCAGCGCCCCGGGACAGGGGGGGGGAAATGAGCAGTTCTTC
TRBV7-3	TRBD2	NA	TRBJ2-1	CASSLTAGAWDEQFF	TGTGCCAGCAGCTTAACAGCGGGGGCGTGGGATGAGCAGTTCTTC
TRBV12-3/TRBV12-4	TRBD1	NA	TRBJ2-3	CASSFGDRVSTDTQYF	TGTGCCAGCAGTTTTGGGGACAGGGTGAGTACAGATACGCAGTATTTT
TRBV28	TRBD2	many	TRBJ2-1	CASSPRLAGEYYNEQFF	TGTGCCAGCAGTCCCCGACTAGCGGGAGAATACTACAATGAGCAGTTCTTC
TRBV7-2	NA	NA	TRBJ2-3	CASSSRTTSTDTQYF	TGTGCCAGCAGCAGCAGGACGACTAGCACAGATACGCAGTATTTT
TRBV6-1	NA	many	TRBJ1-5	CASSDKNSNQPQHF	TGTGCCAGCAGTGATAAGAATAGCAATCAGCCCCAGCATTTT
TRBV20-1	TRBD1	many	TRBJ1-5	CSARALVQGGQPQHF	TGCAGTGCTAGAGCCCTAGTACAAGGGGGCCAGCCCCAGCATTTT
TRBV5-1	NA	NA	TRBJ2-2	CASSPPTGANTGELFF	TGCGCCAGCAGCCCCCCAACGGGGGCGAACACCGGGGAGCTGTTTTTT
TRBV20-1	TRBD1	many	TRBJ1-5	CSAPDRGISSGNQPQHF	TGCAGTGCTCCTGACAGGGGGATAAGTAGTGGCAATCAGCCCCAGCATTTT
TRBV7-3	TRBD2	NA	TRBJ2-7	CASSSAGTSGSEQYF	TGTGCCAGCAGCTCGGCCGGGACTAGCGGGAGCGAGCAGTACTTC
TRBV14	NA	few	TRBJ1-2	CASSQARVYGYTF	TGTGCCAGCAGCCAAGCCAGGGTCTATGGCTACACCTTC